This T cell receptor (beta chain) was retrieved from a study of cytomegalovirus exposure and HLA in healthy donors (TCRdb year 2017). Study-level background: According to a later analysis, the roughly 120 validation repertoires were produced on the same platform as the approximately 690 repertoires of the first cohort. To predict cytomegalovirus infection status, the study brought together high-throughput TCR immunosequencing, statistical association of individual TCRs with disease status, and machine learning. The study was designed to test whether signatures of past pathogen exposure could be identified by cataloging public T cell receptors. A separate validation cohort of approximately 130 different subjects was used in addition to the approximately 700-subject first cohort. Results and caveats for the whole study, not just this receptor: Most TCR sequences were observed very rarely across donors, whereas some public TCRs were present in many individuals. The study gave a list of 150 to 200 TCR beta chains associated with cytomegalovirus. All 120 or so repertoires were used to score co-occurrence in the validation cohort in a later analysis, because that analysis had no HLA typing for the cohort. The classifier was reported to diagnose cytomegalovirus status with high specificity and sensitivity in both the original and validation cohorts. In vitro tests confirmed that a few of the cytomegalovirus-associated TCR beta chains recognize cytomegalovirus antigens. The authors suggested that the approach could potentially be generalized to other disease states and immunological phenotypes. Subsequent analysis determined that TCRs grouped into clusters in the first cohort also showed a tendency toward co-occurrence across the 130 or so validation repertoires, and approximately 94% of cluster scores exceeded 0.

Details on this clone: Its antigen has not been determined. Qualities for individual bases were not recorded, and no much larger clone is one base off.

Separate from the approximately 670-subject first cohort, the validation cohort of roughly 120 subjects was the group to which the donors belonged. Library generation was performed with the immunoSEQ multiplex PCR assay. The authors' analysis ran thus. A statistical classification framework was built for diagnosing cytomegalovirus status from the catalog of TCR beta chain sequences. Here the immuneACCESS table is served through TCRdb, limited to in-frame sequences with V and J called. Missing clones are a known gap in these copies; in checked studies unresolved V genes cover under half, and the rest lacks a known reason. The DNA gave D and trimming, while V, J and clone size come from that table. The sample yields under 150,000 clones; 88% were counted once. Of the sample, about 6% is held by the ten largest clones. According to the germline V gene, CDR1 reads SNHLY and CDR2 reads FYNNEI. The trim is 7 bases for V and 4 bases for J, with a gap of 11 bases between the germline ends. The CDR3 contains 13 residues, cysteine and phenylalanine counted. Left in the record is the CDR3 DNA by itself, 39 bases read in frame from the first base.

Sequenced material: PBMCs. The clonotype comes from a woman aged 18-29 years in good health and CMV-seropositive. The chain was built from TRBV2 and TRBJ1-3, and TRBD1 may be the D gene, going by 5 matching bases. The sequenced DNA: TGTGCCAGCAAAGGCAGGGCGGGAAACACCATATATTTT. This yields the protein CASKGRAGNTIYF.